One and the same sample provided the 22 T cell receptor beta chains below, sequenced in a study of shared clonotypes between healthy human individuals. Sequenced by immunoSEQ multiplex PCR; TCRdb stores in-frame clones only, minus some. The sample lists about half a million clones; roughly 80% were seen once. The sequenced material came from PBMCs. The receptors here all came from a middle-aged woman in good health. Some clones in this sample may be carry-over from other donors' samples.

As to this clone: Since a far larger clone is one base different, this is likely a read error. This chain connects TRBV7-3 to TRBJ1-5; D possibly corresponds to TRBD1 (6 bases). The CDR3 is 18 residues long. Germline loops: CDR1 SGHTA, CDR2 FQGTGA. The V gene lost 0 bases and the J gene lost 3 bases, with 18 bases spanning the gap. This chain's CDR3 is CASSLTGHWDGDNQPQHF. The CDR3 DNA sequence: TGTGCCAGCAGCTTAACGGGACATTGGGACGGCGACAATCAGCCCCAGCATTTT. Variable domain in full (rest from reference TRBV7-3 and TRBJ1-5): GAGVSQTPSNKVTEKGKYVELRCDPISGHTALYWYRQSLGQGPEFLIYFQGTGAADDSGLPNDRFFAVRPEGSVSTLKIQRTERGDSAVYLCASSLTGHWDGDNQPQHFGDGTRLSIL.

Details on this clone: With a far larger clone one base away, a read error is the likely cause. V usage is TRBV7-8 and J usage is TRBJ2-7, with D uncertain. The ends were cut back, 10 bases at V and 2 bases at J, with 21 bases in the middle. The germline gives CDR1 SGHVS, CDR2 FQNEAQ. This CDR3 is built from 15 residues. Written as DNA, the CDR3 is TGTGCCAACAGTTTCCTCCGCTACTCACCCTACGAGCAGTACTTC. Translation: CANSFLRYSPYEQYF.

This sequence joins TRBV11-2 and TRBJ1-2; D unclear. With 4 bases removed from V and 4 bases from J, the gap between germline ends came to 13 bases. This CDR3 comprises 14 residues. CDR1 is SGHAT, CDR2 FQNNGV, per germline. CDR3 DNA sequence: TGTGCCAGCAGCTCGAGGGCTGGCGGCTATGGCTACACCTTC. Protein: CASSSRAGGYGYTF.

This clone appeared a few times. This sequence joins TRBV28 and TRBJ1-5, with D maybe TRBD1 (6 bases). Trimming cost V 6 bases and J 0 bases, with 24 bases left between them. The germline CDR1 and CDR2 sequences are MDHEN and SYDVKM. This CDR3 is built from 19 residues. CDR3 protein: CASSPRQVDLIYSNQPQHF. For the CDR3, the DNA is TGTGCCAGCAGCCCACGACAGGTGGACCTCATATATAGCAATCAGCCCCAGCATTTT.

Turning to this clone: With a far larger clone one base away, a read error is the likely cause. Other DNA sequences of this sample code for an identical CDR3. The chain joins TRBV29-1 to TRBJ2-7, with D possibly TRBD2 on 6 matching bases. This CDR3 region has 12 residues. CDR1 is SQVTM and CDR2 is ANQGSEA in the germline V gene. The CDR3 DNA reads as TGCAGTGCGCGGGACGGAACCTACGAGCAGTACTTC. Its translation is CSARDGTYEQYF.

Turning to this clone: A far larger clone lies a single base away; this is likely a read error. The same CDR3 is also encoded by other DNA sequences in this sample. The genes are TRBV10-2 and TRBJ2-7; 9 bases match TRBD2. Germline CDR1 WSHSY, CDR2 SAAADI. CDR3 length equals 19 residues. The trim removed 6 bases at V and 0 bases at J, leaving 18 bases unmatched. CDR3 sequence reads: CASRPGVGLAGVHSYEQYF. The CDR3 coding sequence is TGCGCCAGCAGGCCCGGGGTGGGACTAGCAGGAGTCCACTCCTACGAGCAGTACTTC.

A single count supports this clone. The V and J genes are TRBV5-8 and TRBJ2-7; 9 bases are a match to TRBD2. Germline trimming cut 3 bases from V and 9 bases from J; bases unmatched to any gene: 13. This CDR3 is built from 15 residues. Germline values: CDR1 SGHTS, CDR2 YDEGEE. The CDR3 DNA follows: TGTGCCAGCAGCTGGGGACTAGCACGAACCAAACCGCAGTACTTC. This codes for CASSWGLARTKPQYF.

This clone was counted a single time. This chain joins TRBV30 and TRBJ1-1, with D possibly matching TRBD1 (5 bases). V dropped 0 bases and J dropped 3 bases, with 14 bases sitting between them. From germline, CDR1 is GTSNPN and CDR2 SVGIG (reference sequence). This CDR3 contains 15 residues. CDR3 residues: CAWSVALTGYTEAFF. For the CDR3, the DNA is TGTGCCTGGAGTGTAGCTTTAACAGGCTACACTGAAGCTTTCTTT.

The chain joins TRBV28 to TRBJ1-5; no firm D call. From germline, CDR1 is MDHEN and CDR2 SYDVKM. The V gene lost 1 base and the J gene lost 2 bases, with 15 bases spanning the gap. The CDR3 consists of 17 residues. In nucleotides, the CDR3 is TGTGCCAGCAGTTTATCGGGAGTCCAGGAGGGCAATCAGCCCCAGCATTTT. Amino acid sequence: CASSLSGVQEGNQPQHF.

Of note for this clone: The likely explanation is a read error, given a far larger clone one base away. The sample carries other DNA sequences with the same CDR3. CDR3 amino acids: CASSALRDRVRNTIYF. Written as DNA, the CDR3 is TGTGCCAGCAGTGCTCTCCGGGACAGGGTAAGAAACACCATATATTTT. The chain couples TRBV28 to TRBJ1-3; 9 nucleotides align to TRBD1. Germline CDR1 and CDR2: MDHEN and SYDVKM. The CDR3 runs 16 residues. V gave up 5 bases and J gave up 5 bases; unmatched junction bases: 10.

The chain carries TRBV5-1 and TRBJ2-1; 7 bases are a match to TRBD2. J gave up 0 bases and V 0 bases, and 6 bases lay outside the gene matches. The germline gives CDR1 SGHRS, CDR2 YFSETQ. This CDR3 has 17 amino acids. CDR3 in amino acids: CASSLGAGGSSYNEQFF. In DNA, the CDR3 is TGCGCCAGCAGCTTGGGGGCCGGCGGGAGCTCCTACAATGAGCAGTTCTTC. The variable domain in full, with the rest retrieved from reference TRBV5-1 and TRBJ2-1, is KAGVTQTPRYLIKTRGQQVTLSCSPISGHRSVSWYQQTPGQGLQFLFEYFSETQRNKGNFPGRFSGRQFSNSRSEMNVSTLELGDSALYLCASSLGAGGSSYNEQFFGPGTRLTVL.

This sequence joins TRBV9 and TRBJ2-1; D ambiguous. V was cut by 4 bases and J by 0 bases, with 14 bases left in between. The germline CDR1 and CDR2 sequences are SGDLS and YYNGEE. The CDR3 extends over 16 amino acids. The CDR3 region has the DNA TGTGCCAGCAGCCTTGATTGGTTGGGCTCCTACAATGAGCAGTTCTTC. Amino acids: CASSLDWLGSYNEQFF.

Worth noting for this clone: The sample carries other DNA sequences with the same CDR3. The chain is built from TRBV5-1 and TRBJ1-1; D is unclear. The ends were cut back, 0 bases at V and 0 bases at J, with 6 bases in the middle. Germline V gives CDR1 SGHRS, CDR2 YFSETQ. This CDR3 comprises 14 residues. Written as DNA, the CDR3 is TGCGCCAGCAGCTTGGTAGACATGAACACTGAAGCTTTCTTT. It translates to CASSLVDMNTEAFF. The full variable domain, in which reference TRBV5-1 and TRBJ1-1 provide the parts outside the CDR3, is KAGVTQTPRYLIKTRGQQVTLSCSPISGHRSVSWYQQTPGQGLQFLFEYFSETQRNKGNFPGRFSGRQFSNSRSEMNVSTLELGDSALYLCASSLVDMNTEAFFGQGTRLTVV.

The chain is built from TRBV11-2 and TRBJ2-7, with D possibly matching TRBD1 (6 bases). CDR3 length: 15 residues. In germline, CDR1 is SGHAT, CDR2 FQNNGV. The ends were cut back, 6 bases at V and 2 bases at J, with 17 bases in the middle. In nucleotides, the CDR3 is TGTGCCAGCAGTCACCCTCCGACAGGCACCTACGAGCAGTACTTC. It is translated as CASSHPPTGTYEQYF.

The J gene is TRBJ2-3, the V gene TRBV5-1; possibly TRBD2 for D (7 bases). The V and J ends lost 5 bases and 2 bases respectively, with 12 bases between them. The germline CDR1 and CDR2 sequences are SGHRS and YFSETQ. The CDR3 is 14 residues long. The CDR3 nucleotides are TGCGCCAGCAGTTTCGGGGGGCACACAGATACGCAGTATTTT. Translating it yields CASSFGGHTDTQYF. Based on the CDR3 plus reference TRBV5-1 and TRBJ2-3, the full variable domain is KAGVTQTPRYLIKTRGQQVTLSCSPISGHRSVSWYQQTPGQGLQFLFEYFSETQRNKGNFPGRFSGRQFSNSRSEMNVSTLELGDSALYLCASSFGGHTDTQYFGPGTRLTVL.

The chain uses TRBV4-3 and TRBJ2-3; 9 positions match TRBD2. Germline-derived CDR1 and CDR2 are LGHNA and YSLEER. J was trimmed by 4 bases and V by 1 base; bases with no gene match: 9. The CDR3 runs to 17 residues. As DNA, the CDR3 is TGCGCCAGCAGCCAAGGGGGGAGCGGGAGGTTGCCAGATACGCAGTATTTT. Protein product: CASSQGGSGRLPDTQYF.

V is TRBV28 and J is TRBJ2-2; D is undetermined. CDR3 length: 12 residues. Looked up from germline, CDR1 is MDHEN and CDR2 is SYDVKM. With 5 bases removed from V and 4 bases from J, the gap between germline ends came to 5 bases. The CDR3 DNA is TGTGCCAGCAGTGGGTTCACCGGGGAGCTGTTTTTT. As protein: CASSGFTGELFF.

For the CDR3, the DNA is TGTGCCAGCAGCTCGCGTACCATGGACGGTAATGAAAAACTGTTTTTT. Residues: CASSSRTMDGNEKLFF. J is TRBJ1-4 and V is TRBV7-2; D gene uncertain. Per the germline V gene, CDR1 is SGHTA and CDR2 is FQGNSA. Trimming stripped 4 bases from V and 4 bases from J, with 16 bases between. The CDR3 runs to 16 residues.

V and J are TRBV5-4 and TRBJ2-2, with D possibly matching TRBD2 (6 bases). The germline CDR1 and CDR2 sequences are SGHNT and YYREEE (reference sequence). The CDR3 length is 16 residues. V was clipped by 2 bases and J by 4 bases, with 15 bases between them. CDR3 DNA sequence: TGTGCCAGCAGCTTCCCGGGAGACGTTGGCACCGGGGAGCTGTTTTTT. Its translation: CASSFPGDVGTGELFF.

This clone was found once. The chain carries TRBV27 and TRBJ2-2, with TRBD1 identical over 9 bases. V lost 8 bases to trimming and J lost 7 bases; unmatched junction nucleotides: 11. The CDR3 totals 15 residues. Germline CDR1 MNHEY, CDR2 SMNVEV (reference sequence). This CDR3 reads CASALGQGLLGELFF. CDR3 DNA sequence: TGTGCCAGCGCCTTGGGACAGGGTCTTCTCGGGGAGCTGTTTTTT.

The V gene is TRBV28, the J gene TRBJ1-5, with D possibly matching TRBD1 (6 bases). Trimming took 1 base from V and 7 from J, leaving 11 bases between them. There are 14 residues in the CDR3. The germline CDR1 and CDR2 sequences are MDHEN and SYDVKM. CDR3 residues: CASSLSGGAQPQHF. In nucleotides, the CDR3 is TGTGCCAGCAGTTTATCGGGGGGCGCACAGCCCCAGCATTTT.

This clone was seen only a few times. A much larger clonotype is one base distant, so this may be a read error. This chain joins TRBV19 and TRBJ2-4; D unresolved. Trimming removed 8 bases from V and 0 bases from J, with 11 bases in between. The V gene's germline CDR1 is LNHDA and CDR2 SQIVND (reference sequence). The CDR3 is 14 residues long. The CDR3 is CASRYILAKNIQYF. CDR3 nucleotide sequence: TGTGCCAGTCGATACATTTTAGCCAAAAACATTCAGTACTTC.